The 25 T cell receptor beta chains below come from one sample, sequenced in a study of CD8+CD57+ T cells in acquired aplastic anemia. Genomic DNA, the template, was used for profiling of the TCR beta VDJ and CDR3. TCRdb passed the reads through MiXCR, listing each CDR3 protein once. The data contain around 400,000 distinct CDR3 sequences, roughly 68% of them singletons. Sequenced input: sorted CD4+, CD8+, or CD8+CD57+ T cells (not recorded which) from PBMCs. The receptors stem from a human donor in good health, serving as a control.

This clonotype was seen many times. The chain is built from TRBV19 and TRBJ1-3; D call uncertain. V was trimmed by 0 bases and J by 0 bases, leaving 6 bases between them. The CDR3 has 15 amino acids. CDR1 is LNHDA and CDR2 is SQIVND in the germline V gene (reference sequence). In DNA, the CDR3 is TGTGCCAGTAGTATAGATAAGAGCTCTGGAAACACCATATATTTT. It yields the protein CASSIDKSSGNTIYF. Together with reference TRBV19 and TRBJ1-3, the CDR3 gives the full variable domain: DGGITQSPKYLFRKEGQNVTLSCEQNLNHDAMYWYRQDPGQGLRLIYYSQIVNDFQKGDIAEGYSVSREKKESFPLTVTSAQKNPTAFYLCASSIDKSSGNTIYFGEGSWLTVV.

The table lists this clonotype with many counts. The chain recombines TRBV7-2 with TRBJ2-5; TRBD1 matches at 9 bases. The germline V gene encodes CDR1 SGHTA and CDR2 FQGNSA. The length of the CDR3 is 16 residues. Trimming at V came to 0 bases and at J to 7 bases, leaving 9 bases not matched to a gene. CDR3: CASSLAGTGPGGTQYF. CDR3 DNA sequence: TGTGCCAGCAGCTTAGCTGGGACAGGGCCTGGGGGGACCCAGTACTTC. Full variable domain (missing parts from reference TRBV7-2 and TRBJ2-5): GAGVSQSPSNKVTEKGKDVELRCDPISGHTALYWYRQSLGQGLEFLIYFQGNSAPDKSGLPSDRFSAERTGGSVSTLTIQRTQQEDSAVYLCASSLAGTGPGGTQYFGPGTRLLVL.

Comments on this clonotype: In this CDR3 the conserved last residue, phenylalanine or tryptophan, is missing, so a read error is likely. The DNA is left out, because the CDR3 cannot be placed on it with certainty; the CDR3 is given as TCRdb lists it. The CDR3 here is CASNRAGRFDEQY. The chain combines TRBV7-9 with TRBJ2-7. The CDR3 has 13 residues if both end residues are counted. The germline V gene encodes CDR1 SEHNR and CDR2 FQNEAQ (reference sequence).

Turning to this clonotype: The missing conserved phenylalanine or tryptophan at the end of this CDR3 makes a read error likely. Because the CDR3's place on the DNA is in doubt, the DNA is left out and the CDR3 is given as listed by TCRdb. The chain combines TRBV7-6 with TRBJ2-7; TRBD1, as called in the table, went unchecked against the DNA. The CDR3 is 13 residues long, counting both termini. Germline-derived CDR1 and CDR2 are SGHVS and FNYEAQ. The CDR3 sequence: CASSLVGPARTDL.

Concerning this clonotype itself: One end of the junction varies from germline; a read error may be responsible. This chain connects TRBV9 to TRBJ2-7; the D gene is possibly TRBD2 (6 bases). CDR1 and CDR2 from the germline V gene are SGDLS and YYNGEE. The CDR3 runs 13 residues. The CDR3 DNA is TGTGCCAGCACACTATCCCATGGGGAGGATCGTGGCTTC. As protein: CASTLSHGEDRGF. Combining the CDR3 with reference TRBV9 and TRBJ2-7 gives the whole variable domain DSGVTQTPKHLITATGQRVTLRCSPRSGDLSVYWYQQSLDQGLQFLIQYYNGEERAKGNILERFSAQQFPDLHSELNLSSLELGDSALYFCASTLSHGEDRGFGPGTRLTVT.

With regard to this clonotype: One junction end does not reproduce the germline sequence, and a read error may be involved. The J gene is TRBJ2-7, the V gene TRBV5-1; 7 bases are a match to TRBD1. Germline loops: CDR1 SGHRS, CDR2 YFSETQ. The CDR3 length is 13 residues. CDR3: CAWGQRLGEAQYF. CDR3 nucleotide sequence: TGTGCCTGGGGACAGCGATTGGGTGAAGCGCAGTACTTC.

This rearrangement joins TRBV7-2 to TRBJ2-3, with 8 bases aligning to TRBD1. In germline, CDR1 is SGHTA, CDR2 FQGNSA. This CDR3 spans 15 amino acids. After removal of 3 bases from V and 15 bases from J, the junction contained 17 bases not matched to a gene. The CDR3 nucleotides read TGTGCCAGCAGCTTCCGAAGGAGAGCAGGGGGCGATGGCTATTTT. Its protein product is CASSFRRRAGGDGYF.

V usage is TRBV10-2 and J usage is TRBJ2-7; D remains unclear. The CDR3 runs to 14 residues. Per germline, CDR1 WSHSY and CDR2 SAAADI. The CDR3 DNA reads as TGCAGCGTTGAATCCCCCCACAAAGGCTCCGAGCAGTACTTC. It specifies CSVESPHKGSEQYF.

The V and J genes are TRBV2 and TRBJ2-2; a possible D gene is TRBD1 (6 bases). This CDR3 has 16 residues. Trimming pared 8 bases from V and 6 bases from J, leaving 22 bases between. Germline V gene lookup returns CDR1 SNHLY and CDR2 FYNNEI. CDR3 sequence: CASQTLTGFGAGELFF. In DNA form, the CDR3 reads TGTGCCAGCCAAACCCTCACAGGGTTCGGAGCCGGGGAGCTGTTTTTT.

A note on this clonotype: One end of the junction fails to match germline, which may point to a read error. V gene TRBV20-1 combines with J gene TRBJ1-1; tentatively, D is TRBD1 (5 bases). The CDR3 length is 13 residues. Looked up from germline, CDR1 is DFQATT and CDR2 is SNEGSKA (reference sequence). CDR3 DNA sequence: TGCAGTGCCAGAGGGACCCCGAACACTGAAGCTTTCTTT. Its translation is CSARGTPNTEAFF.

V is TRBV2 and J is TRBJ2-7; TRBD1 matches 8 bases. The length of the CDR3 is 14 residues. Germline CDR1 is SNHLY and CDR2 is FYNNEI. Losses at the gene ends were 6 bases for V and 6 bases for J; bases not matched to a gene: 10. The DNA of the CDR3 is TGTGCCAGCAGCGTAGATCAGGGGGCCTTCGAGCAGTACTTC. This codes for CASSVDQGAFEQYF.

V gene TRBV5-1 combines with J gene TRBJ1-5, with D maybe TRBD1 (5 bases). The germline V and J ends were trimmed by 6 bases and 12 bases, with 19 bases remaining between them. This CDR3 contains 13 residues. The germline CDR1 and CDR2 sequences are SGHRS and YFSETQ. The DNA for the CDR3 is TGCGCCAGCAAACAGGCGAATTCACCCCTCCAGCATTTT. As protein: CASKQANSPLQHF.

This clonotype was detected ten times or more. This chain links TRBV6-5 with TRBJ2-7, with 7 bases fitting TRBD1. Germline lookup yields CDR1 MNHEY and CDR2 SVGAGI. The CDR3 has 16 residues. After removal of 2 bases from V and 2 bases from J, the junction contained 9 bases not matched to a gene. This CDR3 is CASSYDRDSHTYEQYF. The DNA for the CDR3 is TGTGCCAGCAGTTACGACCGGGACAGCCACACCTACGAGCAGTACTTC.

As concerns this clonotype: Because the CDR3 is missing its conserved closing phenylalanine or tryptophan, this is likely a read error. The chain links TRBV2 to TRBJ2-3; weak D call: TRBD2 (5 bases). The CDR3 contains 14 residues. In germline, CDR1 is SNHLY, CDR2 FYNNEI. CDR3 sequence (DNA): TGCGCCAGCAGTGAGGGCGCAAGGACGGATACGCAGTATGTT. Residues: CASSEGARTDTQYV.

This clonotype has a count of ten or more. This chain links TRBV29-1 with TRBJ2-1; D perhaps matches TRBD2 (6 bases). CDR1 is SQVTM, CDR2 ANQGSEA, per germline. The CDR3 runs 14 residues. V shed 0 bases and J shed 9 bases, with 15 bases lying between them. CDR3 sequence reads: CSVEEGGGAGEQFF. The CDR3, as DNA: TGCAGCGTTGAAGAGGGGGGAGGTGCGGGTGAGCAGTTCTTC.

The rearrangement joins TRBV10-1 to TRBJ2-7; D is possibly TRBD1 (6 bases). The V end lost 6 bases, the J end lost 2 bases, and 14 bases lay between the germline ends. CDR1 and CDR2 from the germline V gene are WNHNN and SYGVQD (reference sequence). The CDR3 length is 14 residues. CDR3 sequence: CASSSGDKTYEQYF. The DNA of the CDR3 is TGCGCCAGCAGCTCAGGGGACAAGACCTACGAGCAGTACTTC.

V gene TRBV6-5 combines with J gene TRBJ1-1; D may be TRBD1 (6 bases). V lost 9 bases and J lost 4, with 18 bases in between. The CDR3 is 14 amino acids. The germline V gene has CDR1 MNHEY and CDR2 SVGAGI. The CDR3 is CASKPRQVRTEAFF. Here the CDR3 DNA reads TGTGCCAGTAAGCCAAGACAGGTGCGCACTGAAGCTTTCTTT.

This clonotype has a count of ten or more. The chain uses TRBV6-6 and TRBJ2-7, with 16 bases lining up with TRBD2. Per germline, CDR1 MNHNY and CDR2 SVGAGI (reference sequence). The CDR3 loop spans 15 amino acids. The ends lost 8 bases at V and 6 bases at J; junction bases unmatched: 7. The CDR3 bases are TGTGCCAGCCAGGGACTAGCGGGGGGGCCGGTCGAGCAGTACTTC. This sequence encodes CASQGLAGGPVEQYF.

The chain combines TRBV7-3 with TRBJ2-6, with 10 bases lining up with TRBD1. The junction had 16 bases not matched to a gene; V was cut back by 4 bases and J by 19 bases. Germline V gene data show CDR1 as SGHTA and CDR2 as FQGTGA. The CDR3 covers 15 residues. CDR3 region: CASSWDGQGDYGYTF. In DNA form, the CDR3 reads TGTGCCAGCAGCTGGGACGGACAGGGGGACTATGGCTACACTTTC.

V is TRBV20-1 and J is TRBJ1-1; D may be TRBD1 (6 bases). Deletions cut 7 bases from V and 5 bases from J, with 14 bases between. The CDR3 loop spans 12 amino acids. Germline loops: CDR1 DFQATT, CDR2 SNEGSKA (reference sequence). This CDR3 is CSVRGRNTEAFF. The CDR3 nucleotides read TGCAGTGTTAGGGGGAGGAATACTGAAGCTTTCTTT.

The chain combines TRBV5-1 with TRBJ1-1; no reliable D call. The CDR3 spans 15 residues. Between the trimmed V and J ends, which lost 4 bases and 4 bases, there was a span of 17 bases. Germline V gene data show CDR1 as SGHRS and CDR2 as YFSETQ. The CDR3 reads CASSGTSVYATEAFF. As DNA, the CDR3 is TGCGCCAGCAGCGGAACTAGTGTCTACGCCACTGAAGCTTTCTTT. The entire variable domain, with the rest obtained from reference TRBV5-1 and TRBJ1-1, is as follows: KAGVTQTPRYLIKTRGQQVTLSCSPISGHRSVSWYQQTPGQGLQFLFEYFSETQRNKGNFPGRFSGRQFSNSRSEMNVSTLELGDSALYLCASSGTSVYATEAFFGQGTRLTVV.

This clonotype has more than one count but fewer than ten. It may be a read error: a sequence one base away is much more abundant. The CDR3 nucleotides are TGTGCCAGCAGTAAAGGGACAGCTTACAATGAGCAGTTCTTC. It codes for CASSKGTAYNEQFF. The chain is built from TRBV2 and TRBJ2-1; 7 nucleotides align to TRBD1. The CDR3 is 14 residues long. Germline V gene sequence: CDR1 SNHLY, CDR2 FYNNEI. Trimming at V came to 5 bases and at J to 4 bases, leaving 5 bases not matched to a gene.

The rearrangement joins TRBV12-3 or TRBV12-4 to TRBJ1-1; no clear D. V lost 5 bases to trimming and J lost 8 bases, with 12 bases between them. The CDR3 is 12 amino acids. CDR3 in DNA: TGTGCCAGCAGTGTCAGCCGAGGGGAAGCTTTCTTT. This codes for CASSVSRGEAFF.

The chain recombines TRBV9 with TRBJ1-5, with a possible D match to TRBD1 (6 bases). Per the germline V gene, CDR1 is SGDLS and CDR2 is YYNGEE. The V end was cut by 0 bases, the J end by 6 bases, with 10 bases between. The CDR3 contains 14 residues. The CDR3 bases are TGTGCCAGCAGCGTAGAGGGGGTAGGTCAGCCCCAGCATTTT. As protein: CASSVEGVGQPQHF.

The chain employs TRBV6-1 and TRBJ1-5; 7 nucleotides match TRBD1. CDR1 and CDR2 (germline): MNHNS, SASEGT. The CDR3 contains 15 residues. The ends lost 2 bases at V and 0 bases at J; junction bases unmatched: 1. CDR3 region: CASSERQGSNQPQHF. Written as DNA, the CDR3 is TGTGCCAGCAGTGAAAGACAGGGTAGCAATCAGCCCCAGCATTTT.